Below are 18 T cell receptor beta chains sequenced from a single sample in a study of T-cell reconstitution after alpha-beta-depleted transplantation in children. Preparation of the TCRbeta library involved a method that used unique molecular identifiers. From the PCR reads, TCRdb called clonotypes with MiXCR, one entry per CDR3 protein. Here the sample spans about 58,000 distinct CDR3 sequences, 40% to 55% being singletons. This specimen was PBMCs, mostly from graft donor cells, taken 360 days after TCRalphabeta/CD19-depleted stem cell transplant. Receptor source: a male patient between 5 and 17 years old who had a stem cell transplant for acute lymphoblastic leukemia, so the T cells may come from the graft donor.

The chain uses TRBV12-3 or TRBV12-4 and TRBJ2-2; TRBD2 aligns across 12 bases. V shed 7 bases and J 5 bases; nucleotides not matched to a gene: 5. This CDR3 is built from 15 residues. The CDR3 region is CASTRTSGITGELFF. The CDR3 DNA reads TGTGCCAGCACCAGGACTAGCGGGATAACCGGGGAGCTGTTTTTT.

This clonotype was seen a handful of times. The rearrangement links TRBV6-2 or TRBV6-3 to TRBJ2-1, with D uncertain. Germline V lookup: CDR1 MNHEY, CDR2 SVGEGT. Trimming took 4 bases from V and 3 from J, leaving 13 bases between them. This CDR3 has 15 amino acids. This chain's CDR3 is CASSFPRTNYNEQFF. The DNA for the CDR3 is TGTGCCAGCAGTTTCCCGCGGACCAACTACAATGAGCAGTTCTTC.

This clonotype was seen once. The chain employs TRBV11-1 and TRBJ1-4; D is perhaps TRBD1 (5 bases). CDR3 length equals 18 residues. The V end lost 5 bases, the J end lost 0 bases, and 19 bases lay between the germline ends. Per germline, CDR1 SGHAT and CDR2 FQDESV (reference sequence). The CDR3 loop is CASSLTRQSHATNEKLFF. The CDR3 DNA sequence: TGTGCCAGCAGCCTGACGAGACAGAGCCACGCAACTAATGAAAAACTGTTTTTT.

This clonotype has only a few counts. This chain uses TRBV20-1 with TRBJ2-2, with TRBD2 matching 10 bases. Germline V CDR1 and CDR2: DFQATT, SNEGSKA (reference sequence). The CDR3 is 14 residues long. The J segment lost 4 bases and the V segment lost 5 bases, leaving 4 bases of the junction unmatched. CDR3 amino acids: CSALGTSVTGELFF. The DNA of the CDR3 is TGCAGTGCTCTCGGGACTAGCGTCACCGGGGAGCTGTTTTTT.

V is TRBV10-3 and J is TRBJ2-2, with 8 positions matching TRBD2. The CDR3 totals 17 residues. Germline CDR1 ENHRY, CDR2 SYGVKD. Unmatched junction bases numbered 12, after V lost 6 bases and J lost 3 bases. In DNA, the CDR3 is TGTGCCATCAGAGGACTAGCCCGAGAGGGTTACACCGGGGAGCTGTTTTTT. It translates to CAIRGLAREGYTGELFF.

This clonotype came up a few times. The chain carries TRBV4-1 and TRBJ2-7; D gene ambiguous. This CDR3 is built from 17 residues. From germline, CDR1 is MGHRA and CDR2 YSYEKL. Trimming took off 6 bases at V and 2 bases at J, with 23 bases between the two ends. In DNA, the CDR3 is TGCGCCAGCAGTAGGAAGGCAGTGGCTAGTCGGACCTACGAGCAGTACTTC. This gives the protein CASSRKAVASRTYEQYF.

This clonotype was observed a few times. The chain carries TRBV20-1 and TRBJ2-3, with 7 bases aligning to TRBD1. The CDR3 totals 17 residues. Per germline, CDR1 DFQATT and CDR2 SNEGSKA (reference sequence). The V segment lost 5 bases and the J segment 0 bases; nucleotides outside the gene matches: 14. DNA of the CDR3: TGCAGTGCTTCTACCGGGACAGACCCTTTCAGCACAGATACGCAGTATTTT. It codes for CSASTGTDPFSTDTQYF.

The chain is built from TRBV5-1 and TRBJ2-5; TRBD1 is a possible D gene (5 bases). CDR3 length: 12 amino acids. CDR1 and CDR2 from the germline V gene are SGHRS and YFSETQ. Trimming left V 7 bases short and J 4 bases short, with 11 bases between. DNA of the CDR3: TGCGCCAGCTGGGGCCTTGGAGAGACCCAGTACTTC. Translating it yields CASWGLGETQYF.

In DNA, the CDR3 is TGTGCCAGCAGTTTTATTAGGTCGGGACAGGGTGACTACGAGCAGTACTTC. Encoded protein: CASSFIRSGQGDYEQYF. The chain uses TRBV28 and TRBJ2-7; the match to TRBD1 covers 9 bases. From germline, CDR1 is MDHEN and CDR2 SYDVKM. With V trimmed by 3 bases and J by 3 bases, 12 bases remained unmatched. This CDR3 is 17 amino acids long.

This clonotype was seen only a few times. The CDR3 reads CASSAGQTQYF. CDR3 bases: TGTGCCAGCAGTGCCGGACAGACCCAGTACTTC. The chain carries TRBV12-3 or TRBV12-4 and TRBJ2-5; no clear D. CDR3 length: 11 residues. V lost 5 bases to trimming and J lost 6 bases, with 7 bases between them.

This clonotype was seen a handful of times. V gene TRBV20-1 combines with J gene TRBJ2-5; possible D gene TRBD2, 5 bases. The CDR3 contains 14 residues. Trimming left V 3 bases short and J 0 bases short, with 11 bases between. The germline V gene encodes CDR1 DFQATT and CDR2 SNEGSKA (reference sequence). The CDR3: CSARYTRYQETQYF. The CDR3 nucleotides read TGCAGTGCTAGGTACACTAGGTACCAAGAGACCCAGTACTTC.

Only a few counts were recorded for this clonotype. DNA for the CDR3: TGTGCCAGCAGTTTATGGGGACAGGGCTCTAATCAGCCCCAGCATTTT. It codes for CASSLWGQGSNQPQHF. V gene TRBV27 combines with J gene TRBJ1-5, with 9 bases matching TRBD1. CDR1 MNHEY and CDR2 SMNVEV come from the germline V gene (reference sequence). The trim removed 1 base at V and 4 bases at J, leaving 5 bases unmatched. This CDR3 is built from 16 residues.

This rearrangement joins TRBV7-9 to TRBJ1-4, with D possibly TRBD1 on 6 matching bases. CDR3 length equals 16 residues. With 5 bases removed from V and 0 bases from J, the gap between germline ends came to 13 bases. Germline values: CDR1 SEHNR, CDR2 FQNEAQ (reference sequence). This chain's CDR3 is CASSHPRTATNEKLFF. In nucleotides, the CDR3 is TGTGCCAGCAGCCACCCCCGGACAGCAACTAATGAAAAACTGTTTTTT. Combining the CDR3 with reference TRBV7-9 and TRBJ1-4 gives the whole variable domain DTGVSQNPRHKITKRGQNVTFRCDPISEHNRLYWYRQTLGQGPEFLTYFQNEAQLEKSRLLSDRFSAERPKGSFSTLEIQRTEQGDSAMYLCASSHPRTATNEKLFFGSGTQLSVL.

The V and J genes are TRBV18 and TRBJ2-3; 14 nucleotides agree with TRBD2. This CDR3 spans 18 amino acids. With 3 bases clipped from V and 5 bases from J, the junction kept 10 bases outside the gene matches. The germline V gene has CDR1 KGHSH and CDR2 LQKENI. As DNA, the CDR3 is TGTGCCAGCTCACCTCTCGGACTAGCGGGAGGCTCGGGAGATACGCAGTATTTT. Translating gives CASSPLGLAGGSGDTQYF.

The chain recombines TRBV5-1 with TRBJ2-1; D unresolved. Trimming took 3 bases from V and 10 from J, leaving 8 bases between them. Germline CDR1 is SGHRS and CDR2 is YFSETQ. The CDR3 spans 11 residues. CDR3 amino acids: CASSWMGEQFF. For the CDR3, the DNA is TGCGCCAGCAGCTGGATGGGGGAGCAGTTCTTC. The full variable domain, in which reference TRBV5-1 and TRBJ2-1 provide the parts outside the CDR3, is KAGVTQTPRYLIKTRGQQVTLSCSPISGHRSVSWYQQTPGQGLQFLFEYFSETQRNKGNFPGRFSGRQFSNSRSEMNVSTLELGDSALYLCASSWMGEQFFGPGTRLTVL.

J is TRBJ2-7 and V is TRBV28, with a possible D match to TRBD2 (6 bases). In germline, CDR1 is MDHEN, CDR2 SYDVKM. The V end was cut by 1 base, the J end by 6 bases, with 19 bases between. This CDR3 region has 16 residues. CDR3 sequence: CASSLFAGSTRFEQYF. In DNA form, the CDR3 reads TGTGCCAGCAGTTTATTTGCGGGGAGTACGAGGTTCGAGCAGTACTTC.

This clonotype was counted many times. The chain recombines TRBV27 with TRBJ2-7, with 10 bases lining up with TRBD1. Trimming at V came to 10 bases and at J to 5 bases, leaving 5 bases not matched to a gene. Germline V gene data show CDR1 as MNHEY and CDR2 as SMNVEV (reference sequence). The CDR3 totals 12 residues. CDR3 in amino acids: CATRTGGNEQYF. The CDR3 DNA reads TGTGCCACGAGGACAGGGGGAAACGAGCAGTACTTC.

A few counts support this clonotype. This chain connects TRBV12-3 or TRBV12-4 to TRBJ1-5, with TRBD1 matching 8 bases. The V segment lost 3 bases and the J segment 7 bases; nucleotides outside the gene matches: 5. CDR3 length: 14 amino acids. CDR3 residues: CASSLAGGWQPQHF. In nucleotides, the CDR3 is TGTGCCAGCAGTTTGGCAGGGGGCTGGCAGCCCCAGCATTTT.